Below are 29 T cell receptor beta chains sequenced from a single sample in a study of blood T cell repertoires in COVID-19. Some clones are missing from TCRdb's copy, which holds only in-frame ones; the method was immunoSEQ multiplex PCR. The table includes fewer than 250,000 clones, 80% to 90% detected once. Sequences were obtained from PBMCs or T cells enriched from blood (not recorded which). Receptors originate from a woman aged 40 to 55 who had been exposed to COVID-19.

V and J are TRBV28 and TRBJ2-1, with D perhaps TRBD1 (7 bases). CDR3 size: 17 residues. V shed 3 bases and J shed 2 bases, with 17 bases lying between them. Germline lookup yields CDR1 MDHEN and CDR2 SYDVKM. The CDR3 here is CASSLGVGRGAYNEQFF. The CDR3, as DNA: TGTGCCAGCAGTTTGGGTGTTGGCAGGGGGGCCTACAATGAGCAGTTCTTC.

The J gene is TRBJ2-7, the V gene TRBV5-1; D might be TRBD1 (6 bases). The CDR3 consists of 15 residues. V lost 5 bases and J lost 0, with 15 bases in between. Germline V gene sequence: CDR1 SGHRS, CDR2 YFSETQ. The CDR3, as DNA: TGCGCCAGCAGATGGGGACAAACGAGCTCCTACGAGCAGTACTTC. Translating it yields CASRWGQTSSYEQYF.

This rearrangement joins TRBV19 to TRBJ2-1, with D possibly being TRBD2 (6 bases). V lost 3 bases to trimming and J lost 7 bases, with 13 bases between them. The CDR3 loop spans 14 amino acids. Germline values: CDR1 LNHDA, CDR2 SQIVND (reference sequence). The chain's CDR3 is CASSITGEGNEQFF. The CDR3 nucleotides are TGTGCCAGTAGTATCACGGGGGAAGGGAATGAGCAGTTCTTC. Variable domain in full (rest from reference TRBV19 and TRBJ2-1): DGGITQSPKYLFRKEGQNVTLSCEQNLNHDAMYWYRQDPGQGLRLIYYSQIVNDFQKGDIAEGYSVSREKKESFPLTVTSAQKNPTAFYLCASSITGEGNEQFFGPGTRLTVL.

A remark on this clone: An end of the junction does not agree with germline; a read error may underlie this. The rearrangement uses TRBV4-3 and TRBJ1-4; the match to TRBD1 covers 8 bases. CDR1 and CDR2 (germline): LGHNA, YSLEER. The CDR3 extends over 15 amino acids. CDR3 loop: CANSQGQATNEKLFF. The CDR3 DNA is TGCGCCAACAGCCAGGGACAGGCAACTAATGAAAAACTGTTTTTT.

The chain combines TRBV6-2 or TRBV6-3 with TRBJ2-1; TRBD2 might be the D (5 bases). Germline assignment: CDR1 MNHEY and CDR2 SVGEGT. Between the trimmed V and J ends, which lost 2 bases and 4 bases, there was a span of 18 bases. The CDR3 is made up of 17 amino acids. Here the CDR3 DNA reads TGTGCCAGCAGTTACGATCAAAGGGAGCCACTATACAATGAGCAGTTCTTC. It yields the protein CASSYDQREPLYNEQFF.

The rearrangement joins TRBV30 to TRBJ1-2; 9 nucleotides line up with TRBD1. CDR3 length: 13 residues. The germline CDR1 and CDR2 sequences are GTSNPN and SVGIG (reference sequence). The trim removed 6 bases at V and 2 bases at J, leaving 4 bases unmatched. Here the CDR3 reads CACNRGLNYGYTF. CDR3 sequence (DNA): TGTGCCTGTAACAGGGGGCTAAACTATGGCTACACCTTC.

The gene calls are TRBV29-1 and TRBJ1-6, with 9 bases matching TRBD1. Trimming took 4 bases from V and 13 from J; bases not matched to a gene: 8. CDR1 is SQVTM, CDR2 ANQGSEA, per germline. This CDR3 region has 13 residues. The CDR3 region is CSVGQGVDRPLHF. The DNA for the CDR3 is TGCAGCGTTGGACAGGGGGTCGATAGGCCCCTCCACTTT.

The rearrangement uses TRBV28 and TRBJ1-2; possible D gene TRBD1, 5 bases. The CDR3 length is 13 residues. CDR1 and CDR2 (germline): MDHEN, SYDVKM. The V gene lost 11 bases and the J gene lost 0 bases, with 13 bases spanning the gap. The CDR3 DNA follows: TGTGCCGACCACCGGGACTCTAACTATGGCTACACCTTC. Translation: CADHRDSNYGYTF.

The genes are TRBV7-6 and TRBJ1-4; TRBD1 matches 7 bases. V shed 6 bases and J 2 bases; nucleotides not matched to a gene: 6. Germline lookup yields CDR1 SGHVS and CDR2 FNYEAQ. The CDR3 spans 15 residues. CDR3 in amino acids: CASRPSGGTNEKLFF. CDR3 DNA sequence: TGTGCCAGCAGACCCTCAGGGGGGACTAATGAAAAACTGTTTTTT.

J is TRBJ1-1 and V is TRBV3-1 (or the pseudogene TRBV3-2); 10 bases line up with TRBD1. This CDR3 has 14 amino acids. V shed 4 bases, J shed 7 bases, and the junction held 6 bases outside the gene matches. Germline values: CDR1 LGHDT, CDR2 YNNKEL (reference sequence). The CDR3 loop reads CASSRGTGEGEAFF. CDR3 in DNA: TGTGCCAGCAGCCGTGGGACAGGGGAGGGTGAAGCTTTCTTT.

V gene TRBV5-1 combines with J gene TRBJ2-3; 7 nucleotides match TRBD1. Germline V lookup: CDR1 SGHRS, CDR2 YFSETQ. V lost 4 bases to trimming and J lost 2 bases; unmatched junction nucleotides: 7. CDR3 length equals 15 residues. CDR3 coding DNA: TGCGCCAGCAGCGGATCGACAGGGATCACAGATACGCAGTATTTT. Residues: CASSGSTGITDTQYF.

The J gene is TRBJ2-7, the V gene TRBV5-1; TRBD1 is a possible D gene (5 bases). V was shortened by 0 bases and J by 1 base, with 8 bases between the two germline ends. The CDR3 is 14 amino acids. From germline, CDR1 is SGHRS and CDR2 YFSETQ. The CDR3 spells CASSLAAGSYEQYF. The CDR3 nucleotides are TGCGCCAGCAGCTTGGCCGCAGGGTCCTACGAGCAGTACTTC.

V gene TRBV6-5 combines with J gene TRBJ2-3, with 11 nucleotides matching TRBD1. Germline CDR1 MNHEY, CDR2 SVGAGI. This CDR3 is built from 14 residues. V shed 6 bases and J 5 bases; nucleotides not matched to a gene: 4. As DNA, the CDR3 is TGTGCCAGCAGGGGGGGACAGGGGGTAGATACGCAGTATTTT. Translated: CASRGGQGVDTQYF.

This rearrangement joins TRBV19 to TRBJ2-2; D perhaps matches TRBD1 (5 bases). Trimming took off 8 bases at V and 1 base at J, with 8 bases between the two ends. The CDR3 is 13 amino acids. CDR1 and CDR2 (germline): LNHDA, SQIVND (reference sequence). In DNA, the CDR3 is TGTGCCAGTCTTGGACAGAACACCGGGGAGCTGTTTTTT. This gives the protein CASLGQNTGELFF. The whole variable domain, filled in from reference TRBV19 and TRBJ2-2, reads DGGITQSPKYLFRKEGQNVTLSCEQNLNHDAMYWYRQDPGQGLRLIYYSQIVNDFQKGDIAEGYSVSREKKESFPLTVTSAQKNPTAFYLCASLGQNTGELFFGEGSRLTVL.

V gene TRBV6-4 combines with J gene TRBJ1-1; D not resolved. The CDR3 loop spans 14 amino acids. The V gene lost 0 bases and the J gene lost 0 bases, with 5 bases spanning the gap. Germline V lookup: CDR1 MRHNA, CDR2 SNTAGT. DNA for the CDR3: TGTGCCAGCAGTGACTCGAGTCTGAACACTGAAGCTTTCTTT. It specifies CASSDSSLNTEAFF.

Here the CDR3 reads CAKMLGGGSGNTIYF. CDR3 sequence (DNA): TGTGCCAAAATGTTAGGGGGGGGCTCTGGAAACACCATATATTTT. V and J are TRBV19 and TRBJ1-3; a possible D gene is TRBD1 (6 bases). This CDR3 spans 15 amino acids. V lost 10 bases and J lost 0, with 16 bases in between. Germline V gene lookup returns CDR1 LNHDA and CDR2 SQIVND (reference sequence).

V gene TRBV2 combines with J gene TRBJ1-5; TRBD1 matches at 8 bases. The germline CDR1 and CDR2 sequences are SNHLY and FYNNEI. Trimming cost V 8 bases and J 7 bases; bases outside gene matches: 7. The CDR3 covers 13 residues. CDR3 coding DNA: TGTGCCAGCCAGGACAGGGAGTACCAGCCCCAGCATTTT. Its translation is CASQDREYQPQHF.

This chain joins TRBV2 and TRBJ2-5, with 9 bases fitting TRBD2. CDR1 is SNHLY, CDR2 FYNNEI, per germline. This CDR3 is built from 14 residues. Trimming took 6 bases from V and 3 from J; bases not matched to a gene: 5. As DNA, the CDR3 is TGTGCCAGCAGAGTTTGGACTAGCGAAGAGACCCAGTACTTC. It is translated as CASRVWTSEETQYF.

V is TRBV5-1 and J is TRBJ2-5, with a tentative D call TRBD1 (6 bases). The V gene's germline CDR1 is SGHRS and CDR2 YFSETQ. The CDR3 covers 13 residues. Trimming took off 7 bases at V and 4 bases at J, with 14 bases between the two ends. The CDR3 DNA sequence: TGCGCCAGCGGACTGGGGGCGGGAGAGACCCAGTACTTC. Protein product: CASGLGAGETQYF.

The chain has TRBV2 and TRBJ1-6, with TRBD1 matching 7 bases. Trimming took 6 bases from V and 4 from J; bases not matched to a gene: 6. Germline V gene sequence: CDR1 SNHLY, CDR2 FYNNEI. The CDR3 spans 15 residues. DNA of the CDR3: TGTGCCAGCAGGGCGGAGGGACAGTATAATTCACCCCTCCACTTT. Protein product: CASRAEGQYNSPLHF.

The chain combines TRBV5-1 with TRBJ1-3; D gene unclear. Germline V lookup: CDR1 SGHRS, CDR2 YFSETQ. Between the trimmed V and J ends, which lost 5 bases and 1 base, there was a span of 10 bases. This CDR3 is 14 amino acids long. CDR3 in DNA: TGCGCCAGCAGAAACCTGCGGTCTGGAAACACCATATATTTT. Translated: CASRNLRSGNTIYF.

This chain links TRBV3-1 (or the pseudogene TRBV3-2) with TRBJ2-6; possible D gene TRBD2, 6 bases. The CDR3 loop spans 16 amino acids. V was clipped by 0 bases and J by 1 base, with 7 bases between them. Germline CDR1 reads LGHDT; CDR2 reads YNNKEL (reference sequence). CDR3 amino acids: CASSQDAGSGANVLTF. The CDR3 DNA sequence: TGTGCCAGCAGCCAAGACGCGGGGTCTGGGGCCAACGTCCTGACTTTC.

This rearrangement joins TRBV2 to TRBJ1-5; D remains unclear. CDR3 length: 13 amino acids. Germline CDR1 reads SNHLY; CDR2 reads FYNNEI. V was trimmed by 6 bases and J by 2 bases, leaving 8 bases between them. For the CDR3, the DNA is TGTGCCAGCAGGGCGGAGGGCAATCAGCCCCAGCATTTT. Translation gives CASRAEGNQPQHF.

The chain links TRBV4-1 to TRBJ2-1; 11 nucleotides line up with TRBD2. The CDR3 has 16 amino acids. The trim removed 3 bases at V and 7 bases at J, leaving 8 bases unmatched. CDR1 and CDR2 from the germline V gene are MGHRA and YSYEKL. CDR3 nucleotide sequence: TGCGCCAGCAGCCAGGTTAGCGGGGGGGCCCGTAATGAGCAGTTCTTC. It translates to CASSQVSGGARNEQFF.

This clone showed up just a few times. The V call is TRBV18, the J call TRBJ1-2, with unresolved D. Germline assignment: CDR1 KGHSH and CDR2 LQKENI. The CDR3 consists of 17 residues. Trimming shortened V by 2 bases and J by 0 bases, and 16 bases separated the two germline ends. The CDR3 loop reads CASSPEQPPTSNYGYTF. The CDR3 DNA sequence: TGTGCCAGCTCACCAGAACAGCCCCCAACCTCTAACTATGGCTACACCTTC.

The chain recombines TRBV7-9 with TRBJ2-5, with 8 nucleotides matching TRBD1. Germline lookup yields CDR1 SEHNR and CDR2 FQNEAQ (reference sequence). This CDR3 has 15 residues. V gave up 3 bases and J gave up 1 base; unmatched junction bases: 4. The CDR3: CASSLGGQGQETQYF. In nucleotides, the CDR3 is TGTGCCAGCAGCTTGGGAGGACAGGGCCAAGAGACCCAGTACTTC.

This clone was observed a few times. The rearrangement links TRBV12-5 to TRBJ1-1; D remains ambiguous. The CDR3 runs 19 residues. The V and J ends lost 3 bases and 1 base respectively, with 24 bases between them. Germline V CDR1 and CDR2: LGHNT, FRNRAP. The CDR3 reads CASGFTPEGLSGWNTEAFF. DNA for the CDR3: TGTGCTAGTGGTTTCACCCCTGAGGGCCTAAGCGGTTGGAACACTGAAGCTTTCTTT.

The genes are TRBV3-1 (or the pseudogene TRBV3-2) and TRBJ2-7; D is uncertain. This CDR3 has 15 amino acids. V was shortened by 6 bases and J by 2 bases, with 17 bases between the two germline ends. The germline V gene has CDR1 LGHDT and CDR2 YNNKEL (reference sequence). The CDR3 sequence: CASSRSEVAPYEQYF. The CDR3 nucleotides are TGTGCCAGCAGTCGGTCTGAGGTGGCCCCCTACGAGCAGTACTTC.

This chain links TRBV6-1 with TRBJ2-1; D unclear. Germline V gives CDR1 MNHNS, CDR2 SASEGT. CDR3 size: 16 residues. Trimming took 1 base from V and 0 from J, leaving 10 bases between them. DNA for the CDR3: TGTGCCAGCAGTGAAGTTCCGGGTTTCTCCTACAATGAGCAGTTCTTC. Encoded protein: CASSEVPGFSYNEQFF.